Below, 7 T cell receptor beta chains from the same sample are listed, as sequenced in a study of long-term antiretroviral therapy in people with HIV. Samples were assayed with immunoSEQ v3.0 at survey level. The method was immunoSEQ multiplex PCR; TCRdb's version includes in-frame clones alone and lacks a portion of them. The table lists about 20,000 clones, over 75% of them singletons. The sample was unsorted PBMCs, taken about 4.1 years before starting antiretroviral therapy. The receptor source for this set is a young woman with HIV.

The J gene is TRBJ2-5, the V gene TRBV27; 9 bases map to TRBD1. The CDR3 has 16 residues. J was trimmed by 4 bases and V by 5 bases; bases with no gene match: 11. Looked up from germline, CDR1 is MNHEY and CDR2 is SMNVEV (reference sequence). The CDR3 protein is CASSPIGGTGLETQYF. For the CDR3, the DNA is TGTGCCAGCAGTCCCATAGGTGGGACAGGGCTAGAGACCCAGTACTTC.

The chain links TRBV6-5 to TRBJ2-2; no definite D call. V lost 0 bases and J 4 bases, leaving 9 bases between the germline ends. From germline, CDR1 is MNHEY and CDR2 SVGAGI. The CDR3 runs to 15 residues. The CDR3 DNA reads as TGTGCCAGCAGTTACTCGTTAGGGTTCACCGGGGAGCTGTTTTTT. It translates to CASSYSLGFTGELFF.

The chain links TRBV7-9 to TRBJ1-3; D gene ambiguous. The CDR3 consists of 14 residues. Per the germline V gene, CDR1 is SEHNR and CDR2 is FQNEAQ (reference sequence). V shed 3 bases and J shed 2 bases, with 8 bases lying between them. CDR3 amino acids: CASSLVQTGNTIYF. Here the CDR3 DNA reads TGTGCCAGCAGCTTGGTCCAGACTGGAAACACCATATATTTT.

This clone was counted between two and nine times. The chain is built from TRBV7-6 and TRBJ2-7; 8 nucleotides agree with TRBD1. The germline gives CDR1 SGHVS, CDR2 FNYEAQ. The CDR3 consists of 14 residues. V lost 2 bases to trimming and J lost 7 bases; unmatched junction nucleotides: 7. The CDR3 protein is CASSLNTGGQEQYF. The CDR3 coding sequence is TGTGCCAGCAGCTTAAATACAGGGGGGCAAGAGCAGTACTTC.

This clone was detected a few times. The V gene is TRBV27, the J gene TRBJ1-2; 10 nucleotides agree with TRBD1. V was pared by 2 bases and J by 1 base, with 4 bases of the junction left unmatched. The length of the CDR3 is 16 residues. Germline loops: CDR1 MNHEY, CDR2 SMNVEV (reference sequence). CDR3 DNA: TGTGCCAGCAGTTTAGGGACAGGGGTTCATAACTATGGCTACACCTTC. Residues: CASSLGTGVHNYGYTF.

The V call is TRBV7-9, the J call TRBJ2-2, with D perhaps matching TRBD2 (6 bases). Germline V gene lookup returns CDR1 SEHNR and CDR2 FQNEAQ (reference sequence). This CDR3 region has 16 residues. The V end was cut by 0 bases, the J end by 0 bases, with 8 bases between. CDR3 in DNA: TGTGCCAGCAGCTTAGCCCGGGAGCCGAACACCGGGGAGCTGTTTTTT. Encoded protein: CASSLAREPNTGELFF.

This chain links TRBV19 with TRBJ2-3; D possibly corresponds to TRBD1 (7 bases). Germline V CDR1 and CDR2: LNHDA, SQIVND (reference sequence). The CDR3 is 16 residues long. V shed 7 bases and J shed 4 bases, with 21 bases lying between them. CDR3 sequence (DNA): TGTGCCAGTACCCCCTCAGGGGGGAGCTTCCCAGATACGCAGTATTTT. It is translated as CASTPSGGSFPDTQYF.